Given below is one T cell receptor (beta chain) in context. The data derive from a study of OX40 agonist ivuxolimab in advanced cancers. Study information: Earlier anti-PD-1, anti-PD-L1 or anti-CTLA-4 therapy was permitted; 30% to 45% had received some.

Sequenced by immunoSEQ multiplex PCR; TCRdb stores in-frame clones only, minus some. The sample carries tens of thousands of clones, roughly 82% recorded once. With V trimmed by 10 bases and J by 7 bases, 15 bases remained unmatched. The CDR3 spans 14 residues. Germline CDR1 and CDR2: LNHDA and SQIVND (reference sequence). The sequence was obtained from an adult with an advanced solid tumor such as melanoma, head and neck, liver or kidney cancer. The source was CD4+ or CD8+ T cells sorted from blood, collected in a trial of the OX40 agonist ivuxolimab. The chain couples TRBV19 to TRBJ1-2, with 7 bases fitting TRBD1. CDR3 DNA: TGTGCCACGAACAACGGGAACAGGGGCGGTGGCTACACCTTC. Translation gives CATNNGNRGGGYTF.